Listed here are 11 T cell receptor beta chains from one sample, sequenced in a study of response to subunit inactivated influenza vaccine. TCRdb reanalysed the RT-PCR reads using MiXCR and keeps one entry per CDR3 protein. This sample has about 800,000 distinct CDR3 sequences; approximately 21% occur once, and the top ten carry roughly a tenth. The source material was PBMCs from blood, sampled 5 days after vaccination. The receptors derive from a man in his fifties who received an inactivated influenza vaccine.

CDR3 sequence: CATSGGTVLNNEQFF. DNA of the CDR3: TGTGCCACCTCTGGCGGGACGGTTTTAAACAATGAGCAGTTCTTC. The rearrangement links TRBV10-3 to TRBJ2-1; possible D gene TRBD2, 6 bases. The V and J ends lost 10 bases and 5 bases respectively, with 21 bases between them. The germline V gene encodes CDR1 ENHRY and CDR2 SYGVKD. This CDR3 comprises 15 residues.

This clonotype turned up a few times. The CDR3 is CSVRGSMNTEAFF. Here the CDR3 DNA reads TGCAGCGTAAGGGGAAGCATGAACACTGAAGCTTTCTTT. The V and J genes are TRBV29-1 and TRBJ1-1; TRBD1 might be the D (5 bases). This CDR3 contains 13 residues. With 6 bases removed from V and 0 bases from J, the gap between germline ends came to 11 bases. CDR1 is SQVTM and CDR2 is ANQGSEA in the germline V gene. Complete variable domain (other parts from reference TRBV29-1 and TRBJ1-1): SAVISQKPSRDICQRGTSLTIQCQVDSQVTMMFWYRQQPGQSLTLIATANQGSEATYESGFVIDKFPISRPNLTFSTLTVSNMSPEDSSIYLCSVRGSMNTEAFFGQGTRLTVV.

The rearrangement uses TRBV12-3 or TRBV12-4 and TRBJ1-1; D is unclear. The germline V and J ends were trimmed by 6 bases and 1 base, with 12 bases remaining between them. The CDR3 spans 14 residues. CDR3 amino acids: CASRPTGPNTEAFF. The CDR3 DNA reads as TGTGCCAGCAGACCGACGGGCCCGAACACTGAAGCTTTCTTT.

This clonotype was found a few times. This sequence joins TRBV20-1 and TRBJ2-1; 9 bases align to TRBD1. CDR1 DFQATT and CDR2 SNEGSKA come from the germline V gene (reference sequence). V lost 4 bases to trimming and J lost 1 base; unmatched junction nucleotides: 5. CDR3 size: 15 residues. Here the CDR3 reads CSANPGTGSYNEQFF. The CDR3 region has the DNA TGCAGTGCTAATCCCGGGACAGGGTCCTACAATGAGCAGTTCTTC.

The chain is built from TRBV2 and TRBJ2-3; 9 bases line up with TRBD2. Trimming took 7 bases from V and 4 from J; bases not matched to a gene: 6. Per the germline V gene, CDR1 is SNHLY and CDR2 is FYNNEI. This CDR3 has 14 residues. DNA for the CDR3: TGTGCCAGCAACGTAGCGGGAGTTGCAGATACGCAGTATTTT. As protein: CASNVAGVADTQYF.

CDR3: CASTELAGDYNEQFF. The DNA for the CDR3 is TGCGCCAGCACCGAACTAGCGGGAGACTACAATGAGCAGTTCTTC. V is TRBV5-1 and J is TRBJ2-1; TRBD2 matches 11 bases. J was trimmed by 3 bases and V by 6 bases; bases with no gene match: 5. The CDR3 sequence is 15 residues long. Germline CDR1 reads SGHRS; CDR2 reads YFSETQ.

The chain has TRBV5-6 and TRBJ2-1, with 7 bases aligning to TRBD1. Trimming at V came to 2 bases and at J to 15 bases, leaving 8 bases not matched to a gene. CDR3 length: 12 residues. Germline V lookup: CDR1 SGHDT, CDR2 YYEEEE. CDR3 loop: CASSFLPGQSFF. CDR3 nucleotides: TGTGCCAGCAGCTTTCTACCGGGACAGTCGTTCTTC. The full variable domain, in which reference TRBV5-6 and TRBJ2-1 provide the parts outside the CDR3, is DAGVTQSPTHLIKTRGQQVTLRCSPKSGHDTVSWYQQALGQGPQFIFQYYEEEERQRGNFPDRFSGHQFPNYSSELNVNALLLGDSALYLCASSFLPGQSFFGPGTRLTVL.

This clonotype was seen repeatedly, ten times or more. The V call is TRBV12-3 or TRBV12-4, the J call TRBJ2-5, with D perhaps matching TRBD1 (6 bases). Trimming left V 5 bases short and J 2 bases short, with 12 bases between. The CDR3 spans 14 residues. The CDR3 sequence is CASSPTGAQETQYF. CDR3 nucleotide sequence: TGTGCCAGCAGTCCGACAGGAGCTCAAGAGACCCAGTACTTC.

This clonotype showed up just a few times. The chain couples TRBV7-9 to TRBJ2-7; TRBD1 matches at 8 bases. Germline CDR1 reads SEHNR; CDR2 reads FQNEAQ (reference sequence). The length of the CDR3 is 15 residues. V was clipped by 0 bases and J by 5 bases; unmatched bases: 6. Written as DNA, the CDR3 is TGTGCCAGCAGCTTAGCCCGGACAGGGCGCCACGAGCAGTACTTC. Its translation: CASSLARTGRHEQYF.

This clonotype was picked up a small number of times. The rearrangement joins TRBV20-1 to TRBJ2-7; 10 bases map to TRBD1. The germline gives CDR1 DFQATT, CDR2 SNEGSKA (reference sequence). The CDR3 sequence is 16 residues long. V gave up 1 base and J gave up 5 bases; unmatched junction bases: 11. The CDR3, as DNA: TGCAGTGCTAGAGTAGTTGTGGGACAGGGGATTGACGAGCAGTACTTC. Translation: CSARVVVGQGIDEQYF.

The chain employs TRBV12-3 or TRBV12-4 and TRBJ2-2; no clear D. The CDR3 is 14 amino acids. Trimming removed 4 bases from V and 2 bases from J, with 8 bases in between. As DNA, the CDR3 is TGTGCCAGCAGTTCCGCGGATAACACCGGGGAGCTGTTTTTT. Translating it yields CASSSADNTGELFF.